This TCR beta chain is drawn from a study of T cell responses to AZD1222 COVID-19 vaccine. A remark on this clone: Its antigen is not known.

Some clones are missing from TCRdb's copy, which holds only in-frame ones; the method was immunoSEQ multiplex PCR. The table has roughly 150,000 clones, 85% to 95% seen once. Study conclusions and caveats: There were mostly white British donors and more females than males, and clonal diversity was possibly underestimated. It was only after the peak T cell response that any repertoires were sampled. The breadth and depth of Spike-specific TCRs increased once two AZD1222 doses had been given. Vaccine-related CD4 TCRs covered spike, predominating at 160-218 and 743-854.

This clonotype was obtained from an adult who received the AZD1222 COVID-19 vaccine. The material was peripheral blood, obtained 28 days after the second AZD1222 dose.

Written as DNA, the CDR3 is TGTGCCACATTGGCCGGGACAGCCTTCTACGAGCAGTACTTC. It translates to CATLAGTAFYEQYF. The J gene is TRBJ2-7, the V gene TRBV2, with 7 positions matching TRBD1. V lost 10 bases, J lost 3 bases, and 12 bases stayed unmatched. The CDR3 extends over 14 amino acids. Looked up from germline, CDR1 is SNHLY and CDR2 is FYNNEI.